The clone carrying this T cell receptor beta chain was seen once. What it recognizes is unknown. The sample originates from a study of OX40 agonist ivuxolimab in advanced cancers. Study overall: The mean age was approximately 60 years, ranging from 23 to 79, with 82.7% of participants male. There were three patients with partial responses, one having hepatocellular carcinoma and two cutaneous melanoma.

Study-wide results and caveats: In CD8+ T cells, expanded clones were on average more numerous than in CD4+. Near-lowest levels of clonal expansion characterized partial responders at 0.1-3.0 mg/kg.

Only in-frame clones appear in the TCRdb table, and some are missing; sequencing was by immunoSEQ multiplex PCR. The sample records nearly 65,000 clones, approximately 91% being singletons. The source material was CD4+ or CD8+ T cells sorted from blood, sampled in a trial of the OX40 agonist ivuxolimab. This TCR derives from an adult with an advanced solid tumor such as melanoma, head and neck, liver or kidney cancer.

In nucleotides, the CDR3 is TGTGCCAGCAGCGGGGGAGGGAATCCCTCCTACAATGAGCAGTTCTTC. Translation gives CASSGGGNPSYNEQFF. This chain connects TRBV9 to TRBJ2-1; 7 bases match TRBD2. The CDR3 runs to 16 residues. Germline CDR1 reads SGDLS; CDR2 reads YYNGEE. The junction had 6 bases not matched to a gene; V was cut back by 3 bases and J by 0 bases.